This entry is about one T cell receptor beta chain. Its antigen is not yet known. No much larger clone exists at a distance of one base, and base qualities are not known. The CDR3 sequence holds 15 residues, the cysteine and phenylalanine included. Solely the CDR3 DNA is kept, with 45 bases framed from the first base. Looking up the germline V gene yields CDR1 MDHEN and CDR2 SYDVKM. V drops 7 bases and J drops 2 bases, leaving 15 bases in between. These data belong to a study of T-cell reconstitution after alpha-beta-depleted transplantation in children (dated by TCRdb to 2016 to 2018). Background for the entire study: T-cell immune reconstitution after TCRalphabeta/CD19-depleted allogeneic hematopoietic cell transplantation in children was quantitatively tracked in the study by means of TCR repertoire profiling. What the authors observed across the whole study: The frequencies of hyperexpanded clones fell over the following months, and after one year, T-cell counts and TCRbeta diversity were mostly attributed to newly produced T cells. The apparently early recovery of alphabetaT-cell counts about two months after transplant reportedly depended on only several hundred rapidly expanded clones that came from non-depleted graft cells. In some patients, high TCRbeta diversity at day 60 was attributed to recipient T cells and intrathymic progenitors that had survived conditioning.

In light of the paper, this sample's treatment or condition label describes: allogeneic hematopoietic cell transplantation with graft depleted of TCRalphabeta T cells and CD19 B cells. Transplant recipients were children who received TCRalphabeta/CD19-depleted allogeneic hematopoietic cell grafts. Library creation used PCR. The instrument given in TCRdb is Illumina HiSeq 2500. To normalize quantification of the TCRbeta repertoire, the TCR libraries were built with molecular barcoding that relied on unique molecular identifiers. In TCRdb, the public reads were trimmed at Q25 with fastp and aligned with MiXCR, with productive beta chains retained. Records with the same CDR3 protein are collapsed into one entry carrying the most frequent genes and DNA. The sample table records roughly 570,000 distinct CDR3 sequences; roughly 27% of these occur just once. The ten biggest clones cover around a third of the sample.

The source of this sequence is a boy in the first two years of life with Wiskott-Aldrich syndrome, due to receive a stem cell transplant. This sample comprised PBMCs, obtained before TCRalphabeta/CD19-depleted stem cell transplant. The rearrangement combines TRBV28 with TRBJ2-1; D gene: possibly TRBD1, on 5 matching bases. The encoded CDR3 is CASTIPTGTYNEQFF. The DNA reads as follows: TGTGCCAGCACCATACCCACAGGAACCTACAATGAGCAGTTCTTC.